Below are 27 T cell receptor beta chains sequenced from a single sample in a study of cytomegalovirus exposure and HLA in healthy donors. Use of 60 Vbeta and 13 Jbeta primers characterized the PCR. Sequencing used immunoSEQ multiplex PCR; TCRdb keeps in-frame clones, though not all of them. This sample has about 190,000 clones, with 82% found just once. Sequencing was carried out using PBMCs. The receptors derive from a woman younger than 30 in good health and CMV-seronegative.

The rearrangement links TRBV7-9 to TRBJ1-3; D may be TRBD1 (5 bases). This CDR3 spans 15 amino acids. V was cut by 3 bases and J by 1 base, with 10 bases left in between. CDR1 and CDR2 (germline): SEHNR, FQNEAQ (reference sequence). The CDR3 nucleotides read TGTGCCAGCAGCTTCCCGGGGGGGTCTGGAAACACCATATATTTT. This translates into CASSFPGGSGNTIYF.

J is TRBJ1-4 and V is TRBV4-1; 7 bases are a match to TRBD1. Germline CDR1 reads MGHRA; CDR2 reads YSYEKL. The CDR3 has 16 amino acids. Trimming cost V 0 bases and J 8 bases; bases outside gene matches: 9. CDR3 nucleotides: TGCGCCAGCAGCCAAGACCCCGACAGGGTTTGGGAAAAACTGTTTTTT. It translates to CASSQDPDRVWEKLFF.

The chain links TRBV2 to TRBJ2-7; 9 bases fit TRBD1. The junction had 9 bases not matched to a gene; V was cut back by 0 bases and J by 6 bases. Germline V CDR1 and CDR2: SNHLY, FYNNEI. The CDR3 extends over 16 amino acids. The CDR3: CASSEALGGQGGEQYF. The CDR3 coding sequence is TGTGCCAGCAGTGAAGCGCTTGGGGGACAGGGAGGCGAGCAGTACTTC.

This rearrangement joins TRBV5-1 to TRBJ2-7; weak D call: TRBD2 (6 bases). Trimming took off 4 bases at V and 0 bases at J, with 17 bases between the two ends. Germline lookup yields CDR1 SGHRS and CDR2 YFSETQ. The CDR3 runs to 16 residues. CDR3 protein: CASSPGLLSSSYEQYF. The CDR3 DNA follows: TGCGCCAGCAGCCCGGGACTGCTCTCGAGCTCCTACGAGCAGTACTTC.

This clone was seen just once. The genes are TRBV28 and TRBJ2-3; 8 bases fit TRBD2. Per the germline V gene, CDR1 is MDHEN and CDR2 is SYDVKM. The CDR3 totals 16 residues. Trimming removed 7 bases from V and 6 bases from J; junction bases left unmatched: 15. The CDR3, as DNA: TGTGCCAGCATTCCAAACTCCAGCGGGAGAGCCGATACGCAGTATTTT. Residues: CASIPNSSGRADTQYF.

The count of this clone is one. CDR3 sequence (DNA): TGCGCCAGCAGCTTCGGCTCGCAGGCGCTTAATGAAAAACTGTTTTTT. Translation: CASSFGSQALNEKLFF. The chain recombines TRBV5-1 with TRBJ1-4; D is unresolved. Trimming removed 2 bases from V and 4 bases from J, with 15 bases in between. The CDR3 is 16 amino acids. Germline V gene lookup returns CDR1 SGHRS and CDR2 YFSETQ.

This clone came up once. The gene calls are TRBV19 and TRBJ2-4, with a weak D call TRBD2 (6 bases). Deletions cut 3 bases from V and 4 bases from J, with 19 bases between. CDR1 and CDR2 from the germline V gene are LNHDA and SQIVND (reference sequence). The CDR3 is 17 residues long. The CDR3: CASSMGWKLGGKNIQYF. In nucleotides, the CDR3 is TGTGCCAGTAGTATGGGGTGGAAATTGGGGGGTAAAAACATTCAGTACTTC.

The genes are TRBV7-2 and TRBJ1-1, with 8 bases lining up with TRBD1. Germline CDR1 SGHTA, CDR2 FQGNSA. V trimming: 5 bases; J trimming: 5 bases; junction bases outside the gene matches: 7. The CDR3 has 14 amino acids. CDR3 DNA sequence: TGTGCCAGCAGCGAAGGACAGGGTTGGACTGAAGCTTTCTTT. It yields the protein CASSEGQGWTEAFF. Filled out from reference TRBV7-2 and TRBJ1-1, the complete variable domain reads GAGVSQSPSNKVTEKGKDVELRCDPISGHTALYWYRQSLGQGLEFLIYFQGNSAPDKSGLPSDRFSAERTGGSVSTLTIQRTQQEDSAVYLCASSEGQGWTEAFFGQGTRLTVV.

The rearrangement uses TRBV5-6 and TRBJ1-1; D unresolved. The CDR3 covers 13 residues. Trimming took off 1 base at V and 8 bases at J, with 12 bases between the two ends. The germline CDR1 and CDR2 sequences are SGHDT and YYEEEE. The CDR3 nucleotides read TGTGCCAGCAGCTTGTGGCGGGCCGGAGAAGCTTTCTTT. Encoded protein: CASSLWRAGEAFF.

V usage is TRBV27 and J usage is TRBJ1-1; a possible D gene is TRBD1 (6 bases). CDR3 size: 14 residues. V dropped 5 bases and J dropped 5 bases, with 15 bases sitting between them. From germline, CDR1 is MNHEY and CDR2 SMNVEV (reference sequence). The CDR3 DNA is TGTGCCAGCAGTATAACAGGGAGTGGGACTGAAGCTTTCTTT. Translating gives CASSITGSGTEAFF.

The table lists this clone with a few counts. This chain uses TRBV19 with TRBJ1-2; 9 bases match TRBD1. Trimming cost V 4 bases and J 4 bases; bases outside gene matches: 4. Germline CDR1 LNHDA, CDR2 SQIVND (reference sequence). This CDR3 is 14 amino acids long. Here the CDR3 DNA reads TGTGCCAGTAGTACGCGGGACAGGGCCTATGGCTACACCTTC. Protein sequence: CASSTRDRAYGYTF.

CDR3 region: CASSRVAGGPSPGELFF. The CDR3 region has the DNA TGTGCCAGTAGTAGGGTAGCGGGGGGGCCGTCGCCCGGGGAGCTGTTTTTT. J is TRBJ2-2 and V is TRBV19; 11 bases fit TRBD2. The germline gives CDR1 LNHDA, CDR2 SQIVND (reference sequence). V was pared by 4 bases and J by 6 bases, with 10 bases of the junction left unmatched. This CDR3 has 17 residues.

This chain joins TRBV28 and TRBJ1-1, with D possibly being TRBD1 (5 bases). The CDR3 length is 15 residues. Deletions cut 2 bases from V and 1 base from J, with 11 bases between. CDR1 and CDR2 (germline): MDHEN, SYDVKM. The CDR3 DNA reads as TGTGCCAGCAGTTTAAGGGGACTCCGGAACACTGAAGCTTTCTTT. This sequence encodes CASSLRGLRNTEAFF. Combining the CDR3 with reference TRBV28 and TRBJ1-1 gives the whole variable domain DVKVTQSSRYLVKRTGEKVFLECVQDMDHENMFWYRQDPGLGLRLIYFSYDVKMKEKGDIPEGYSVSREKKERFSLILESASTNQTSMYLCASSLRGLRNTEAFFGQGTRLTVV.

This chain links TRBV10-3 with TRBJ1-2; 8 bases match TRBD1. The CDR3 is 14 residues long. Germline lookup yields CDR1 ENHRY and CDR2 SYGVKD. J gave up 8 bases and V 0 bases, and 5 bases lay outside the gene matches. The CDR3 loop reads CAISESDRVLGYTF. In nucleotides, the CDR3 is TGTGCCATCAGTGAGTCGGACAGGGTCTTGGGCTACACCTTC.

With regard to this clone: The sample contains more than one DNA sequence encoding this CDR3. CDR3 in DNA: TGTGCCAGCAGTTTTGGAGGCTCTGGAAACACCATATATTTT. Its protein product is CASSFGGSGNTIYF. The chain is built from TRBV28 and TRBJ1-3; D uncertain. V was clipped by 3 bases and J by 0 bases, with 6 bases between them. CDR3 length equals 14 residues. Germline loops: CDR1 MDHEN, CDR2 SYDVKM.

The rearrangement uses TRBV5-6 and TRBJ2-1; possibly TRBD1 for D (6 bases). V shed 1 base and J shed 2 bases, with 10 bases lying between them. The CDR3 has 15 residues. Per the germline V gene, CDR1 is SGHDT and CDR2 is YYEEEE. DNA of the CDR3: TGTGCCAGCAGCTTGCAGGGGCTGACCTACAATGAGCAGTTCTTC. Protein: CASSLQGLTYNEQFF.

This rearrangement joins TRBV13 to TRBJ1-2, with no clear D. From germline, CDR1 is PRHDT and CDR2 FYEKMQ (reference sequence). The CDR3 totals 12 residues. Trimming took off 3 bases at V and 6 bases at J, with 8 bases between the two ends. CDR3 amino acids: CASSFRQNGYTF. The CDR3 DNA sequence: TGTGCCAGCAGCTTCAGGCAGAATGGCTACACCTTC.

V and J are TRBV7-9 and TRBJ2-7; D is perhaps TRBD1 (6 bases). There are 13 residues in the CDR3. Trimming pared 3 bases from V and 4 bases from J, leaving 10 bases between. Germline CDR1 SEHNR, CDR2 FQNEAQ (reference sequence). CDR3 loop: CASSFEGEYEQYF. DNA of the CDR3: TGTGCCAGCAGCTTCGAGGGGGAGTACGAGCAGTACTTC. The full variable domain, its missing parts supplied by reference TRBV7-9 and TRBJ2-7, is DTGVSQNPRHKITKRGQNVTFRCDPISEHNRLYWYRQTLGQGPEFLTYFQNEAQLEKSRLLSDRFSAERPKGSFSTLEIQRTEQGDSAMYLCASSFEGEYEQYFGPGTRLTVT.

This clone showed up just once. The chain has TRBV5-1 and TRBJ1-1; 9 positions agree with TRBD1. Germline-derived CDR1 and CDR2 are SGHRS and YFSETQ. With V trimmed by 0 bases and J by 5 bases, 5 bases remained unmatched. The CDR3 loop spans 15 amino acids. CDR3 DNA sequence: TGCGCCAGCAGCTTGGCCAAGGGGACAGGGACTGAAGCTTTCTTT. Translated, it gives CASSLAKGTGTEAFF. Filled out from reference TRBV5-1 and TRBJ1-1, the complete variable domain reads KAGVTQTPRYLIKTRGQQVTLSCSPISGHRSVSWYQQTPGQGLQFLFEYFSETQRNKGNFPGRFSGRQFSNSRSEMNVSTLELGDSALYLCASSLAKGTGTEAFFGQGTRLTVV.

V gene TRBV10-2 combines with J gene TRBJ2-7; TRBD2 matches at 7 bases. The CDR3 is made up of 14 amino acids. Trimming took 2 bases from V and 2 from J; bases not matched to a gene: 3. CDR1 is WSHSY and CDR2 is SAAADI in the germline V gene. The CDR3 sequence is CASSEKRGTYEQYF. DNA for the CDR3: TGCGCCAGCAGTGAGAAGCGGGGTACCTACGAGCAGTACTTC.

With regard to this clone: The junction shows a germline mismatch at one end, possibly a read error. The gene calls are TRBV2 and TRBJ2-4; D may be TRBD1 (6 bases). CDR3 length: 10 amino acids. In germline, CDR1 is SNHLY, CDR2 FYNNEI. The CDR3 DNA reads TGTGCCAGCGGAAGGGACATTCAGCACTTC. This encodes CASGRDIQHF.

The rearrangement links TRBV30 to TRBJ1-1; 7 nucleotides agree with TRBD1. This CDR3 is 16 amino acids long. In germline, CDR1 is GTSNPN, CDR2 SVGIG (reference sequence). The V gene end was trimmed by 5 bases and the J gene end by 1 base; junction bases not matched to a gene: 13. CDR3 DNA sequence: TGTGCCTGGCGTGACAGGGCCAGGGTTGGGAACACTGAAGCTTTCTTT. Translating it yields CAWRDRARVGNTEAFF.

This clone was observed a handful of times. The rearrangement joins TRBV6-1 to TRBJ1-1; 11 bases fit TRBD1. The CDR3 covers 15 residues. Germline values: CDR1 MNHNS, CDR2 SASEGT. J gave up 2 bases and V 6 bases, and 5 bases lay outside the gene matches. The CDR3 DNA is TGTGCCAGCAGAAGGACAGGGGGCGTTAACACTGAAGCTTTCTTT. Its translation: CASRRTGGVNTEAFF.

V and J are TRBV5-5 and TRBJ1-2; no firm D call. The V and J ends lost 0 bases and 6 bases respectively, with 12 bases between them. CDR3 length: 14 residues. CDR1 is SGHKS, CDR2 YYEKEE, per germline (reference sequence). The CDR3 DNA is TGTGCCAGCAGCTTGGCCGCCGGGTCGGATGGCTACACCTTC. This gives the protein CASSLAAGSDGYTF.

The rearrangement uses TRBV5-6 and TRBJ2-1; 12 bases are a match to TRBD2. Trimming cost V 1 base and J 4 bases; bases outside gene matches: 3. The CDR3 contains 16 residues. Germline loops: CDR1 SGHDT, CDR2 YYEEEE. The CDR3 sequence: CASSLWLAGGYNEQFF. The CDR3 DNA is TGTGCCAGCAGCTTGTGGCTAGCGGGAGGGTACAATGAGCAGTTCTTC.

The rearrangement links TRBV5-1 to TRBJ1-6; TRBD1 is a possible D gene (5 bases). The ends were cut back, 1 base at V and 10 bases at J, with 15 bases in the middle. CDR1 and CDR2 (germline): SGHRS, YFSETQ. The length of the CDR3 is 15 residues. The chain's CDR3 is CASSLFGGMDSPLHF. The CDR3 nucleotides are TGCGCCAGCAGCTTGTTCGGGGGGATGGACTCACCCCTCCACTTT.

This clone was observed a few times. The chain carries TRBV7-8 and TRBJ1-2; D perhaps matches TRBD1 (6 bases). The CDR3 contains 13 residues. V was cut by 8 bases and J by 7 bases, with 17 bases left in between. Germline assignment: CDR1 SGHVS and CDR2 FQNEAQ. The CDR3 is CASGTMLFSGYTF. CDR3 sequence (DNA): TGTGCCAGCGGGACAATGCTTTTTAGTGGCTACACCTTC. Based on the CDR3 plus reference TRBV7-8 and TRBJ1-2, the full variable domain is GAGVSQSPRYKVAKRGQDVALRCDPISGHVSLFWYQQALGQGPEFLTYFQNEAQLDKSGLPSDRFFAERPEGSVSTLKIQRTQQEDSAVYLCASGTMLFSGYTFGSGTRLTVV.